Listed below are T cell receptor beta chains from one sample, sequenced in a study of blood T cell repertoires in COVID-19. Profiling relied on immunoSEQ multiplex PCR, and the TCRdb table lists in-frame clones only, not all of them. The sample records some 110,000 clones, approximately 78% being singletons. The sequencing input was peripheral blood. The receptors originated from a man aged 70 or older with acute or convalescent COVID-19. Each CDR3 is given with its conserved first and last residue.

v_call cdr3_aa
TRBV6-5 CAATSRLASTGELFF
TRBV7-8 CASSYDRNTEAFF
TRBV2 CASSPYPGSQFF
TRBV10-3 CAISARTGANTGELFF
TRBV5-1 CASSLPHGGSEAFF
TRBV18 CASSFTGLQSGANVLTF
TRBV10-2 CASRAGGAKNIQYF
TRBV13 CASSPWGLKNNEQFF
TRBV11-2 CASSLGANRGEQFF
TRBV5-1 CASSIGQVGDEQFF
TRBV27 CASSLGQGPENSPLHF
TRBV5-4 CASSRDNQETQYF
TRBV28 CANAGYGEGQPQHF
TRBV6-5 CASSPLRRGNQPQHF
TRBV24-1 CATSRTSGTKETQYF
TRBV24-1 CATSDSKTGQDYNEQFF
TRBV5-4 CASSPTGSSYNEQFF
TRBV7-6 CASSPSNRGSDEKLFF
TRBV27 CASSRGNSYNSPLHF
TRBV28 CASSLPSMGSEKLFF
TRBV29-1 CSAMTGGGNQPQHF
TRBV3-1/TRBV3-2 CASSPHRTGDTQYF
TRBV19 CASSMGLGTGGTEAFF
TRBV19 CASSSAGGVNQPQHF
TRBV5-1 CASSRTGTGGDTEAFF
TRBV4-1 CASSQAGAGGSGELFF
TRBV6-5 CASSSLAEQFF
TRBV7-9 CASSTRTGNEQFF
TRBV6-5 CASRLAGVVEQYF
TRBV21-1 CASSKRRVNTEAFF
TRBV12-3/TRBV12-4 CASSKRQTAPLHF
TRBV6-5 CASRRGTNEQFF
TRBV6-4 CASMASGGSTDTQYF
TRBV6-5 CASSPDRGDTEAFF
TRBV9 CASSVYRWDRPFEKLFF
TRBV10-3 CAISFGTGFYEQYF
TRBV29-1 CSVEERGEKLFF
TRBV28 CASSHRGGVSYEQYF
TRBV28 CASTLLGDTEAFF
TRBV9 CASSPDPGVGGYTF
TRBV18 CASSPPTGVSEQYF
TRBV5-1 CASSLAGGPSGGYRDTGELFF
TRBV5-1 CASSLVSGNTGELFF
TRBV6-6 CASNGSGGSRNIQYF
TRBV9 CASSVRDYHTDTQYF
TRBV25-1 CASSASSGSNQPQHF
TRBV4-2 CASSQGGQGGDGYTF
TRBV27 CASSWGFNSPLHF
TRBV7-3 CASSAQVGPNYGYTF
TRBV5-8 CASSLRRLTGYEQYF
TRBV7-8 CASSSGLAGVDEQFF
TRBV4-1 CASSQVPRGRRGQPQHF
TRBV5-4 CASSRDRARNNEQFF
TRBV7-2 CASSGGQTLGYEQYF
TRBV5-6 CASSVTATSTDTQYF